These 8 T cell receptor beta chains originate from one sample sequenced in a study of control samples from healthy donors and cancer patients. The data were produced by immunoSEQ multiplex PCR, yet TCRdb's version contains in-frame clones alone and is incomplete. The data hold some 170,000 clones, with roughly 94% observed a single time. Sequencing was carried out using PBMCs. Every receptor here comes from a man aged 55-75 years with colorectal cancer.

V gene TRBV7-9 combines with J gene TRBJ1-1; D ambiguous. Germline V gives CDR1 SEHNR, CDR2 FQNEAQ (reference sequence). The CDR3 loop spans 11 amino acids. Trimming stripped 8 bases from V and 6 bases from J, with 10 bases between. The CDR3 reads CASGRSAEAFF. The CDR3 DNA is TGTGCCAGCGGACGGTCGGCTGAAGCTTTCTTT.

In DNA, the CDR3 is TGTGCCAGCAATGACAGGGTAGCGTCTGGAAACACCATATATTTT. Translating gives CASNDRVASGNTIYF. The chain joins TRBV2 to TRBJ1-3, with 7 bases identical to TRBD1. CDR1 is SNHLY and CDR2 is FYNNEI in the germline V gene. CDR3 length equals 15 residues. The V segment lost 7 bases and the J segment 1 base; nucleotides outside the gene matches: 7.

This chain uses TRBV4-3 with TRBJ1-1; unclear D gene. From germline, CDR1 is LGHNA and CDR2 YSLEER. The V end lost 0 bases, the J end lost 10 bases, and 15 bases lay between the germline ends. The CDR3 has 14 amino acids. CDR3 region: CASSQDSPGGGAFF. The CDR3 DNA follows: TGCGCCAGCAGCCAAGATAGTCCCGGCGGTGGAGCTTTCTTT.

The gene calls are TRBV7-9 and TRBJ1-1; D gene unclear. CDR1 and CDR2 from the germline V gene are SEHNR and FQNEAQ (reference sequence). This CDR3 is built from 14 residues. Between the trimmed V and J ends, which lost 4 bases and 4 bases, there was a span of 13 bases. CDR3 loop: CASSYAMGITEAFF. Here the CDR3 DNA reads TGTGCCAGCAGCTACGCAATGGGAATCACTGAAGCTTTCTTT.

The genes are TRBV6-5 and TRBJ1-3; the D gene is possibly TRBD1 (5 bases). The V end was cut by 7 bases, the J end by 4 bases, with 14 bases between. Germline-derived CDR1 and CDR2 are MNHEY and SVGAGI. The CDR3 length is 14 residues. In nucleotides, the CDR3 is TGTGCCAGCACGGGCCGGGGCAGAGGAAACACCATATATTTT. This codes for CASTGRGRGNTIYF.

This clone was found once. J is TRBJ1-5 and V is TRBV6-2 or TRBV6-3; D is unresolved. This CDR3 has 13 residues. The germline V and J ends were trimmed by 4 bases and 4 bases, with 8 bases remaining between them. Germline V CDR1 and CDR2: MNHEY, SVGEGT. The CDR3: CASSSRVNQPQHF. CDR3 nucleotides: TGTGCCAGCAGTTCCCGGGTGAATCAGCCCCAGCATTTT.

The V gene is TRBV23-1, the J gene TRBJ2-1; unclear D gene. TRBV23-1 is assigned to the ORF class and has an uncertain function. CDR3 length: 16 residues. Deletions cut 2 bases from V and 5 bases from J, with 16 bases between. CDR3 amino acids: CASSQTDERIHNEQFF. Written as DNA, the CDR3 is TGCGCCAGCAGTCAAACCGATGAGCGTATTCACAATGAGCAGTTCTTC.

This clone was detected once. The J gene is TRBJ1-6, the V gene TRBV6-5, with D maybe TRBD1 (5 bases). This CDR3 has 15 residues. V lost 10 bases and J 10 bases, leaving 23 bases between the germline ends. Germline CDR1 and CDR2: MNHEY and SVGAGI. CDR3 region: CATHPLGRVGSPLHF. CDR3 bases: TGTGCCACCCATCCGTTGGGCAGGGTGGGCTCACCCCTCCACTTT.